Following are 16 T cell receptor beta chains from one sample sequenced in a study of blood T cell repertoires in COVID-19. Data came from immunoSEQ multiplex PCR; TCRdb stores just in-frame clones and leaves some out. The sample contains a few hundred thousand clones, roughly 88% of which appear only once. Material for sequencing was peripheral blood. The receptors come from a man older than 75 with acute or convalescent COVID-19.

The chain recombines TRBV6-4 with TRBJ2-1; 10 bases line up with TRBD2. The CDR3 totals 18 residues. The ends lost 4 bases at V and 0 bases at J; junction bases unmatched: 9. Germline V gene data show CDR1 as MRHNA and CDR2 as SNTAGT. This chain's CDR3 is CASSASSGGLSSYNEQFF. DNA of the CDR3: TGTGCCAGCAGTGCTTCTAGCGGGGGACTGAGCTCCTACAATGAGCAGTTCTTC.

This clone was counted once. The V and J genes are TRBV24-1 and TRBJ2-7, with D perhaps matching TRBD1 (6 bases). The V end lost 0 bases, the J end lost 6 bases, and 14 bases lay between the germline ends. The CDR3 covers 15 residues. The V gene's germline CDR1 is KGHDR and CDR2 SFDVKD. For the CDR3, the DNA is TGTGCCACCAGTGATTTGAAAGGGGGTAGGGGCGAGCAGTACTTC. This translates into CATSDLKGGRGEQYF.

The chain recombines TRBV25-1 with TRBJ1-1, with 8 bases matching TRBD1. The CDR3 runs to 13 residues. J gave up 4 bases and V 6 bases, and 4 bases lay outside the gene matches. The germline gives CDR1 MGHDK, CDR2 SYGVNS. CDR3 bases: TGTGCCAGCAGGTATGGGACAGGCACTGAAGCTTTCTTT. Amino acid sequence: CASRYGTGTEAFF.

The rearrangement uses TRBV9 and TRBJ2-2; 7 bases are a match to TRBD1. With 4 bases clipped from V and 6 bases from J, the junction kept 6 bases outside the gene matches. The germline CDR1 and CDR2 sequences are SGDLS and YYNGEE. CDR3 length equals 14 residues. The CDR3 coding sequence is TGTGCCAGCAGCCCCCGCGACAGGGCCGGGGAGCTGTTTTTT. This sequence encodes CASSPRDRAGELFF.

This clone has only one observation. The CDR3 DNA reads TGCGCCAGCAGCTCTGGACAGGGGTCTGGGGCCAACGTCCTGACTTTC. It yields the protein CASSSGQGSGANVLTF. The chain couples TRBV5-1 to TRBJ2-6, with 9 bases identical to TRBD1. After removal of 3 bases from V and 1 base from J, the junction contained 2 bases not matched to a gene. The CDR3 contains 16 residues. From germline, CDR1 is SGHRS and CDR2 YFSETQ.

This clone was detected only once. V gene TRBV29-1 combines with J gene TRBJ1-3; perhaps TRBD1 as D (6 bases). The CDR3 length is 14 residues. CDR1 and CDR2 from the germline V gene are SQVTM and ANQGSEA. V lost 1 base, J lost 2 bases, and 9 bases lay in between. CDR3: CSVEANRAGNTIYF. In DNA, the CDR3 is TGCAGCGTTGAAGCCAACAGGGCTGGAAACACCATATATTTT.

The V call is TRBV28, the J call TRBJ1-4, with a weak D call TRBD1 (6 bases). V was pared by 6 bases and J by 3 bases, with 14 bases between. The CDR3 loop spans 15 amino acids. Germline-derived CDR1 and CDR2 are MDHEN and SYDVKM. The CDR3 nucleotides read TGTGCCAGCAGGAAAGGGCAGGGGCCTAATGAAAAACTGTTTTTT. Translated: CASRKGQGPNEKLFF.

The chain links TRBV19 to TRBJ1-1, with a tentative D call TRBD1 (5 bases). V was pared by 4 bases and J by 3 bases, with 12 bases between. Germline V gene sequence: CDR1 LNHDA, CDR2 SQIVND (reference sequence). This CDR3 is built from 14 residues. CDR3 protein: CASSRGVWDTEAFF. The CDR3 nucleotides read TGTGCCAGTAGTAGGGGGGTTTGGGACACTGAAGCTTTCTTT.

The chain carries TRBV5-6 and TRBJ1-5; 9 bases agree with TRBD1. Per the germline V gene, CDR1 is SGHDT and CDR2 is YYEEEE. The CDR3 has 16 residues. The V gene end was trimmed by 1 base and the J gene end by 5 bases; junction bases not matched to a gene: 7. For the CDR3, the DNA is TGTGCCAGCAGCTTGATAACAGGGGGCGCGGATCAGCCCCAGCATTTT. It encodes CASSLITGGADQPQHF.

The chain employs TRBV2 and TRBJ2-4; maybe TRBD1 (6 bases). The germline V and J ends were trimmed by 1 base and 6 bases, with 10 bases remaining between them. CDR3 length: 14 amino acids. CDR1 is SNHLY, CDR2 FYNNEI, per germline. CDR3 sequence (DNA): TGTGCCAGCAGTGAAGGACAGGTTCCAAACATTCAGTACTTC. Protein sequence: CASSEGQVPNIQYF.

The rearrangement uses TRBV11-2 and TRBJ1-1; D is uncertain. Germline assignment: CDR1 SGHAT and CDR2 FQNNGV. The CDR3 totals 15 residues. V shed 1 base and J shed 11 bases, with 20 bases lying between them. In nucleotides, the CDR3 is TGTGCCAGCAGCTTAGGTCCGGGATTGGGTGGCTCGGCTTTCTTT. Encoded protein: CASSLGPGLGGSAFF.

The CDR3 DNA reads as TGCGCCAGCAGCCAAGATTTGCGGACCGGGGAGCTGTTTTTT. Its translation is CASSQDLRTGELFF. The gene calls are TRBV4-3 and TRBJ2-2, with no clear D. V gave up 0 bases and J gave up 5 bases, with 7 bases separating them. The CDR3 length is 14 residues. The V gene's germline CDR1 is LGHNA and CDR2 YSLEER.

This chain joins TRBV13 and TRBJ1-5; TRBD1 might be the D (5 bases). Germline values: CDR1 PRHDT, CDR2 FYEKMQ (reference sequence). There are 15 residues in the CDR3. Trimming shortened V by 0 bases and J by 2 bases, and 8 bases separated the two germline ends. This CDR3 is CASSLGGPGNQPQHF. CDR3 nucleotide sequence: TGTGCCAGCAGCTTAGGGGGGCCTGGCAATCAGCCCCAGCATTTT.

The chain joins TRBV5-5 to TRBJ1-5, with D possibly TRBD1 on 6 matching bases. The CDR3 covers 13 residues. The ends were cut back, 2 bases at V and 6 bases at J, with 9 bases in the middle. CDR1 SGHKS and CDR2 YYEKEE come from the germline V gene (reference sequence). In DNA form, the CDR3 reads TGTGCCAGCAGCTTACAGGGACCTCAGCCCCAGCATTTT. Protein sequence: CASSLQGPQPQHF.

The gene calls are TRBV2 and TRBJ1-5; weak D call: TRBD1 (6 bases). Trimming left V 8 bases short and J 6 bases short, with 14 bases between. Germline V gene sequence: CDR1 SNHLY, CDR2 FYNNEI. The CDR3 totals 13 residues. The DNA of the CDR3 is TGTGCCAGCGACAGAGGGGGTACTCAGCCCCAGCATTTT. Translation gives CASDRGGTQPQHF.

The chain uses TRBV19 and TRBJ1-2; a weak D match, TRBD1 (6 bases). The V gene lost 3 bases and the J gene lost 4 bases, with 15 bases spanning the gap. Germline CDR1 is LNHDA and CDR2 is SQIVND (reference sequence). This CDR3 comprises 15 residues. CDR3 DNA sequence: TGTGCCAGTAGTATGGGGCCCGGGGGGGCCTATGGCTACACCTTC. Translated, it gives CASSMGPGGAYGYTF.